Below, one T cell receptor (beta chain) is given with its context. Its antigen is still unknown. The sample belongs to a study of T cell responses to AZD1222 COVID-19 vaccine. The study's findings and limits: Only 5 or 6 people who got AZD1222 tested seropositive at baseline. Possibly, clonal diversity was underestimated; donors were largely white British and included more females. No day 14 peak samples; only post-peak repertoires were characterized.

Second doses at about 4 or about 12 weeks were pooled. Generated by immunoSEQ multiplex PCR, the TCRdb table keeps only in-frame clones and is missing some. The table has 200,000 or so clones, approximately 95% seen once; the top ten hold less than 1.2%. This TCR derives from an adult who received the AZD1222 COVID-19 vaccine. This sample comprised peripheral blood, obtained 28 days after the second AZD1222 dose.

In DNA, the CDR3 is TGCAGCGTTGCGACCGGGACAGGGACCCACGAGCAGTACTTC. Protein product: CSVATGTGTHEQYF. The rearrangement joins TRBV29-1 to TRBJ2-7; 9 nucleotides align to TRBD1. CDR1 and CDR2 (germline): SQVTM, ANQGSEA. The J segment lost 5 bases and the V segment lost 4 bases, leaving 9 bases of the junction unmatched. This CDR3 has 14 amino acids.